This TCR beta chain is from a study of T cells in Graves' hyperthyroidism and ophthalmopathy. Study results and limitations: Ophthalmopathy and stable hyperthyroidism were separated by a 13 V-J model.

Amplification yielded TCR beta CDR3 regions, with RNA transcripts as the source. First-round RT-PCR of the TCR CDR3 relied on the HTBI primer set. TCRdb re-called the multiplex PCR reads with MiXCR, one entry per CDR3 protein. The sample shows over 650,000 distinct CDR3 sequences, approximately 42% of them seen only once. As to this clonotype: Its cognate antigen is unknown.

The CDR3 extends over 15 amino acids. Trimming took off 6 bases at V and 6 bases at J, with 20 bases between the two ends. Germline V gives CDR1 SEHNR, CDR2 FQNEAQ (reference sequence). Sequencing used peripheral blood or thyroid tissue (not recorded which). The chain has TRBV7-9 and TRBJ1-2; D is perhaps TRBD1 (5 bases). This sequence originates from an adult man with Graves' disease, either hyperthyroidism or ophthalmopathy (not recorded which). CDR3 bases: TGTGCCAGCAGGTCCGACCGGGACGGGGCAGATGGCTACACCTTC. Its protein is CASRSDRDGADGYTF.